The 30 T cell receptor beta chains below were found in one sample sequenced in a study of technical replicates of blood from several donors. The repertoire was sequenced with immunoSEQ multiplex PCR; TCRdb's copy has only in-frame clones and lacks some. The data hold over 85,000 clones, with roughly 94% observed a single time. Sample: T cells isolated from PBMCs. The receptors stem from a human donor in good health.

This clone was recorded once. The chain carries TRBV19 and TRBJ1-4; 7 nucleotides agree with TRBD1. The CDR3 loop spans 15 amino acids. Germline V gives CDR1 LNHDA, CDR2 SQIVND (reference sequence). V shed 6 bases, J shed 4 bases, and the junction held 8 bases outside the gene matches. CDR3 amino acids: CASSQGTAINEKLFF. In DNA form, the CDR3 reads TGTGCCAGTAGCCAAGGGACAGCGATTAATGAAAAACTGTTTTTT.

The V and J genes are TRBV30 and TRBJ2-3, with 10 positions matching TRBD2. CDR1 and CDR2 from the germline V gene are GTSNPN and SVGIG (reference sequence). Unmatched junction bases numbered 2, after V lost 0 bases and J lost 5 bases. This CDR3 is 14 amino acids long. For the CDR3, the DNA is TGTGCCTGGAGTGTACTAGCGGGACGAGATACGCAGTATTTT. It yields the protein CAWSVLAGRDTQYF.

The V and J genes are TRBV29-1 and TRBJ2-1, with 10 bases lining up with TRBD1. The CDR3 loop spans 14 amino acids. Germline trimming cut 3 bases from V and 8 bases from J; bases unmatched to any gene: 7. CDR1 and CDR2 from the germline V gene are SQVTM and ANQGSEA. The CDR3 reads CSVETGGAGYEQFF. DNA of the CDR3: TGCAGCGTTGAGACAGGGGGCGCAGGCTATGAGCAGTTCTTC.

The chain links TRBV7-2 to TRBJ1-5, with D tentatively TRBD1 (5 bases). CDR1 is SGHTA and CDR2 is FQGNSA in the germline V gene. The V gene lost 1 base and the J gene lost 2 bases, with 6 bases spanning the gap. The CDR3 is 14 residues long. The CDR3 nucleotides are TGTGCCAGCAGCTTAGAACAGGGCAATCAGCCCCAGCATTTT. Its translation is CASSLEQGNQPQHF.

The chain combines TRBV7-2 with TRBJ1-1; no clear D. Trimming took off 1 base at V and 1 base at J, with 4 bases between the two ends. The CDR3 has 13 amino acids. CDR1 is SGHTA, CDR2 FQGNSA, per germline. The CDR3 here is CASSLDRNTEAFF. The CDR3 coding sequence is TGTGCCAGCAGCTTAGATAGGAACACTGAAGCTTTCTTT.

The chain is built from TRBV7-2 and TRBJ2-1; the D is unclear. CDR3 length: 16 residues. The ends were cut back, 4 bases at V and 1 base at J, with 14 bases in the middle. Germline CDR1 reads SGHTA; CDR2 reads FQGNSA. The CDR3 is CASSSASTVSYNEQFF. CDR3 coding DNA: TGTGCCAGCAGCTCAGCCAGCACAGTATCCTACAATGAGCAGTTCTTC.

V is TRBV9 and J is TRBJ1-1; D is ambiguous. V shed 0 bases and J shed 0 bases, with 9 bases lying between them. CDR3 length: 15 residues. CDR1 is SGDLS, CDR2 YYNGEE, per germline. In DNA form, the CDR3 reads TGTGCCAGCAGCGTAGGGGTGGGCATGAACACTGAAGCTTTCTTT. It translates to CASSVGVGMNTEAFF.

This chain connects TRBV4-1 to TRBJ2-1; D is perhaps TRBD1 (6 bases). V was trimmed by 1 base and J by 6 bases, leaving 10 bases between them. The CDR3 is made up of 14 amino acids. Germline CDR1 is MGHRA and CDR2 is YSYEKL. CDR3 coding DNA: TGCGCCAGCAGCCAAGGCCAGGGGAGCAATGAGCAGTTCTTC. Translated, it gives CASSQGQGSNEQFF.

The chain couples TRBV4-3 to TRBJ1-2; TRBD1 is a possible D gene (5 bases). V lost 5 bases and J 5 bases, leaving 18 bases between the germline ends. Germline V gene lookup returns CDR1 LGHNA and CDR2 YSLEER. The CDR3 length is 15 residues. CDR3 sequence: CASSNHRFTDYGYTF. The CDR3 DNA sequence: TGCGCCAGCAGCAACCACAGGTTTACTGATTATGGCTACACCTTC.

This chain uses TRBV6-5 with TRBJ1-5; TRBD1 aligns across 7 bases. Looked up from germline, CDR1 is MNHEY and CDR2 is SVGAGI. The CDR3 loop spans 14 amino acids. V gave up 6 bases and J gave up 6 bases; unmatched junction bases: 8. CDR3 protein: CASSNRQGAQPQHF. Here the CDR3 DNA reads TGTGCCAGCAGCAATAGACAGGGAGCTCAGCCCCAGCATTTT.

The CDR3 spells CASSISGPYNEQFF. In nucleotides, the CDR3 is TGTGCCAGTAGTATAAGCGGGCCCTACAATGAGCAGTTCTTC. J is TRBJ2-1 and V is TRBV19; D possibly corresponds to TRBD2 (6 bases). Germline CDR1 LNHDA, CDR2 SQIVND (reference sequence). Trimming left V 2 bases short and J 2 bases short, with 7 bases between. The CDR3 runs 14 residues.

This clone was detected only once. This rearrangement joins TRBV27 to TRBJ1-2; D perhaps matches TRBD1 (6 bases). The germline CDR1 and CDR2 sequences are MNHEY and SMNVEV (reference sequence). V was pared by 6 bases and J by 5 bases, with 19 bases between. The CDR3 has 15 residues. The CDR3 is CASSPRTGLGYGYTF. CDR3 coding DNA: TGTGCCAGCAGCCCTCGTACAGGGCTCGGGTATGGCTACACCTTC.

The chain uses TRBV28 and TRBJ2-3; D possibly corresponds to TRBD2 (6 bases). The V and J ends lost 1 base and 3 bases respectively, with 14 bases between them. This CDR3 spans 16 amino acids. Per the germline V gene, CDR1 is MDHEN and CDR2 is SYDVKM. CDR3 residues: CASSLSSLGGTDTQYF. The DNA of the CDR3 is TGTGCCAGCAGTTTATCTAGTCTGGGGGGTACAGATACGCAGTATTTT.

This rearrangement joins TRBV7-2 to TRBJ2-1; D perhaps matches TRBD1 (6 bases). CDR1 is SGHTA, CDR2 FQGNSA, per germline. This CDR3 has 16 residues. Trimming removed 1 base at V and 1 base at J, with 11 bases between. This CDR3 reads CASSLVTGLSYNEQFF. The CDR3 DNA follows: TGTGCCAGCAGCTTAGTTACAGGGCTTTCCTACAATGAGCAGTTCTTC.

This clone was found once. The chain uses TRBV6-5 and TRBJ2-3; a possible D gene is TRBD1 (6 bases). CDR1 is MNHEY and CDR2 is SVGAGI in the germline V gene. The CDR3 has 13 residues. V was clipped by 5 bases and J by 9 bases, with 15 bases between them. The CDR3 nucleotides are TGTGCCAGCAGTCCAGGGGCTCTTGTCACGCAGTATTTT. This codes for CASSPGALVTQYF.

V and J are TRBV7-2 and TRBJ2-3; 7 bases map to TRBD1. CDR3 length: 15 residues. J was trimmed by 1 base and V by 1 base; bases with no gene match: 2. Per germline, CDR1 SGHTA and CDR2 FQGNSA. CDR3 residues: CASSLVGTGTDTQYF. The CDR3 DNA is TGTGCCAGCAGCTTAGTGGGGACAGGCACAGATACGCAGTATTTT.

The rearrangement uses TRBV19 and TRBJ1-2; 7 nucleotides match TRBD1. The CDR3 runs to 15 residues. V was pared by 7 bases and J by 5 bases, with 13 bases of the junction left unmatched. CDR1 and CDR2 (germline): LNHDA, SQIVND (reference sequence). As DNA, the CDR3 is TGTGCCAGTACCACCGTTCGACAGGGTGGATATGGCTACACCTTC. As protein: CASTTVRQGGYGYTF.

This clone showed up just once. This chain links TRBV5-1 with TRBJ2-1; D unresolved. The CDR3 extends over 17 amino acids. CDR1 is SGHRS and CDR2 is YFSETQ in the germline V gene. Trimming left V 4 bases short and J 0 bases short, with 17 bases between. The CDR3 region is CASSPRTSISSYNEQFF. DNA for the CDR3: TGCGCCAGCAGCCCGCGAACTTCAATAAGCTCCTACAATGAGCAGTTCTTC.

This chain connects TRBV13 to TRBJ2-1; 11 bases are shared with TRBD2. Trimming took 5 bases from V and 5 from J; bases not matched to a gene: 5. The CDR3 runs to 15 residues. CDR1 and CDR2 (germline): PRHDT, FYEKMQ (reference sequence). CDR3 region: CASSLGTSGHNEQFF. The CDR3 coding sequence is TGTGCCAGCAGCCTGGGGACTAGCGGCCACAATGAGCAGTTCTTC. Full variable domain (missing parts from reference TRBV13 and TRBJ2-1): AAGVIQSPRHLIKEKRETATLKCYPIPRHDTVYWYQQGPGQDPQFLISFYEKMQSDKGSIPDRFSAQQFSDYHSELNMSSLELGDSALYFCASSLGTSGHNEQFFGPGTRLTVL.

This clone was recorded only once. The chain couples TRBV25-1 to TRBJ2-1; unclear D gene. The germline V gene encodes CDR1 MGHDK and CDR2 SYGVNS. Between the trimmed V and J ends, which lost 10 bases and 4 bases, there was a span of 8 bases. This CDR3 has 11 amino acids. This CDR3 is CANFSYNEQFF. In DNA form, the CDR3 reads TGTGCCAATTTCTCGTACAATGAGCAGTTCTTC.

V usage is TRBV6-5 and J usage is TRBJ1-5; 7 bases are shared with TRBD1. The germline V gene has CDR1 MNHEY and CDR2 SVGAGI. With V trimmed by 6 bases and J by 7 bases, 9 bases remained unmatched. This CDR3 is 14 amino acids long. CDR3 region: CASSPDRDEQPQHF. In DNA, the CDR3 is TGTGCCAGCAGCCCAGACAGGGACGAACAGCCCCAGCATTTT.

V and J are TRBV18 and TRBJ1-2, with D uncertain. Germline lookup yields CDR1 KGHSH and CDR2 LQKENI. This CDR3 is built from 13 residues. Trimming cost V 6 bases and J 8 bases, with 16 bases left between them. CDR3 sequence reads: CASSPDSVWGYTF. DNA for the CDR3: TGTGCCAGCTCCCCCGACTCTGTTTGGGGCTACACCTTC.

This clone was counted a single time. V is TRBV7-8 and J is TRBJ1-5, with D maybe TRBD1 (6 bases). V shed 6 bases and J shed 4 bases, with 19 bases lying between them. Per the germline V gene, CDR1 is SGHVS and CDR2 is FQNEAQ. The CDR3 totals 16 residues. For the CDR3, the DNA is TGTGCCAGCAGTAGCCGTCTTGGACAGCGAAATCAGCCCCAGCATTTT. Protein sequence: CASSSRLGQRNQPQHF.

The chain is built from TRBV27 and TRBJ1-1, with D unresolved. With 4 bases removed from V and 4 bases from J, the gap between germline ends came to 13 bases. This CDR3 is 14 amino acids long. Germline V gene lookup returns CDR1 MNHEY and CDR2 SMNVEV (reference sequence). Here the CDR3 reads CASSSLLRGTEAFF. CDR3 nucleotides: TGTGCCAGCAGTTCCCTTCTACGGGGCACTGAAGCTTTCTTT.

This clone was observed a single time. The CDR3, as DNA: TGTGCCAGCAGCTCGGGACAGGGGGACACTGAAGCTTTCTTT. It translates to CASSSGQGDTEAFF. V gene TRBV4-2 combines with J gene TRBJ1-1; 11 nucleotides align to TRBD1. CDR1 LGHNA and CDR2 YNFKEQ come from the germline V gene. This CDR3 has 14 amino acids. The V segment lost 5 bases and the J segment 3 bases; nucleotides outside the gene matches: 2.

This clone occurred once. The CDR3 loop is CSVEESYPATQYF. The CDR3 bases are TGCAGCGTTGAAGAATCCTATCCTGCGACCCAGTACTTC. V and J are TRBV29-1 and TRBJ2-5; D is uncertain. Trimming stripped 0 bases from V and 7 bases from J, with 12 bases between. Germline-derived CDR1 and CDR2 are SQVTM and ANQGSEA. The CDR3 loop spans 13 amino acids.

The chain employs TRBV5-4 and TRBJ2-5, with 7 bases identical to TRBD1. Germline V lookup: CDR1 SGHNT, CDR2 YYREEE (reference sequence). The CDR3 length is 14 residues. Unmatched junction bases numbered 6, after V lost 4 bases and J lost 3 bases. The CDR3 sequence is CASSTTGVKETQYF. CDR3 sequence (DNA): TGTGCCAGCAGCACAACAGGGGTAAAAGAGACCCAGTACTTC. The variable domain in full, with the rest retrieved from reference TRBV5-4 and TRBJ2-5, is ETGVTQSPTHLIKTRGQQVTLRCSSQSGHNTVSWYQQALGQGPQFIFQYYREEENGRGNFPPRFSGLQFPNYSSELNVNALELDDSALYLCASSTTGVKETQYFGPGTRLLVL.

V gene TRBV6-5 combines with J gene TRBJ2-1; 9 bases match TRBD2. The CDR3 length is 16 residues. Germline CDR1 reads MNHEY; CDR2 reads SVGAGI. Trimming took 2 bases from V and 7 from J; bases not matched to a gene: 9. The CDR3 coding sequence is TGTGCCAGCAGTTACGCCCCTAGCGGGAATTCAAATGAGCAGTTCTTC. Protein product: CASSYAPSGNSNEQFF.

This sequence joins TRBV9 and TRBJ2-7; D gene uncertain. Germline lookup yields CDR1 SGDLS and CDR2 YYNGEE. V lost 0 bases, J lost 3 bases, and 10 bases lay in between. The CDR3 totals 14 residues. CDR3 in DNA: TGTGCCAGCAGCGTAGTAGAGCACAGCTACGAGCAGTACTTC. Encoded protein: CASSVVEHSYEQYF.

The chain uses TRBV20-1 and TRBJ2-5; weak D call: TRBD2 (5 bases). This CDR3 is built from 10 residues. Germline CDR1 reads DFQATT; CDR2 reads SNEGSKA (reference sequence). CDR3: CTGDQETQYF. Here the CDR3 DNA reads TGCACCGGGGATCAAGAGACCCAGTACTTC.